Each of the 15 T cell receptor beta chains below was sequenced from the same sample in a study of T cells in Graves' hyperthyroidism and ophthalmopathy. RNA transcripts provided the source from which TCR beta CDR3 regions were amplified. TCR CDR3 regions were first amplified by RT-PCR with HTBI primers. TCRdb used MiXCR to reprocess the multiplex PCR reads, holding one entry per CDR3 protein. The table has a few hundred thousand distinct CDR3 sequences, roughly 16% seen once. The sequencing input was blood. The source of these receptors is a woman aged 40 to 50 with Graves' ophthalmopathy.

The table lists this clonotype with many counts. The V gene is TRBV3-1, the J gene TRBJ1-2; tentatively, D is TRBD1 (6 bases). The V gene lost 4 bases and the J gene lost 8 bases, with 17 bases spanning the gap. The CDR3 is 14 amino acids. The V gene's germline CDR1 is LGHDT and CDR2 YNNKEL (reference sequence). The CDR3 reads CASSPRGQMGGYTF. The CDR3 bases are TGTGCCAGCAGCCCCCGGGGGCAAATGGGAGGCTACACCTTC.

The chain recombines TRBV6-1 with TRBJ1-2; D uncertain. V lost 3 bases and J 8 bases, leaving 13 bases between the germline ends. CDR3 size: 13 residues. Germline CDR1 is MNHNS and CDR2 is SASEGT. DNA for the CDR3: TGTGCCAGCAGTGACCCTCAGCCAGGCGGCTACACCTTC. This translates into CASSDPQPGGYTF.

This clonotype came up a few times. The gene calls are TRBV7-2 and TRBJ1-4; D gene ambiguous. The CDR3 runs to 13 residues. Germline CDR1 is SGHTA and CDR2 is FQGNSA. Trimming cost V 6 bases and J 8 bases, with 13 bases left between them. The CDR3 DNA follows: TGTGCCAGCAGGAGTAGGTGGGAAGAAAAACTGTTTTTT. It translates to CASRSRWEEKLFF.

The chain couples TRBV28 to TRBJ2-2; D is unclear. The CDR3 has 14 amino acids. The V gene lost 2 bases and the J gene lost 6 bases, with 10 bases spanning the gap. The germline CDR1 and CDR2 sequences are MDHEN and SYDVKM. This chain's CDR3 is CASSLTEPAGELFF. CDR3 DNA sequence: TGTGCCAGCAGTTTAACCGAGCCGGCCGGGGAGCTGTTTTTT.

This clonotype has a count of ten or more. The V call is TRBV20-1, the J call TRBJ2-4; tentatively, D is TRBD1 (5 bases). CDR1 and CDR2 (germline): DFQATT, SNEGSKA (reference sequence). This CDR3 spans 13 amino acids. Trimming stripped 3 bases from V and 4 bases from J, with 10 bases between. The CDR3 is CSASRQGKNIQYF. The CDR3, as DNA: TGCAGTGCTAGTAGGCAGGGTAAAAACATTCAGTACTTC.

This chain uses TRBV5-4 with TRBJ2-7, with a tentative D call TRBD1 (6 bases). Germline CDR1 and CDR2: SGHNT and YYREEE (reference sequence). V gave up 5 bases and J gave up 5 bases, with 17 bases separating them. CDR3 size: 14 residues. CDR3: CASRPGQFGHEQYF. The CDR3 DNA reads TGTGCCAGCAGGCCTGGACAGTTCGGTCACGAGCAGTACTTC.

This clonotype occurred a few times. Its ends do not fully match the called genes, so a read error is possible. The chain recombines TRBV4-1 with TRBJ2-5; 8 bases fit TRBD2. CDR1 and CDR2 from the germline V gene are MGHRA and YSYEKL. There are 18 residues in the CDR3. The CDR3 DNA sequence: TGCGCCAGCAGCCAAGGGCGACTGGCTAGCGGGCACCAGGAGACCCAGTACTTC. Translated: CASSQGRLASGHQETQYF.

The V gene is TRBV28, the J gene TRBJ1-1, with 7 bases fitting TRBD1. With V trimmed by 7 bases and J by 1 base, 6 bases remained unmatched. This CDR3 contains 14 residues. Germline V gene data show CDR1 as MDHEN and CDR2 as SYDVKM. The CDR3 DNA follows: TGTGCCAGCACGGGGACAGTAAGGAACACTGAAGCTTTCTTT. Protein product: CASTGTVRNTEAFF.

This clonotype came up many times. CDR3 nucleotides: TGTGCCAGCAGTTTACCGGTCACGGCGGATACGCAGTATTTT. Translating it yields CASSLPVTADTQYF. The rearrangement uses TRBV28 and TRBJ2-3, with D unclear. Germline V gives CDR1 MDHEN, CDR2 SYDVKM. The V and J ends lost 2 bases and 6 bases respectively, with 12 bases between them. CDR3 length equals 14 residues. The variable domain in full, completed from reference TRBV28 and TRBJ2-3, reads DVKVTQSSRYLVKRTGEKVFLECVQDMDHENMFWYRQDPGLGLRLIYFSYDVKMKEKGDIPEGYSVSREKKERFSLILESASTNQTSMYLCASSLPVTADTQYFGPGTRLTVL.

The gene calls are TRBV6-1 and TRBJ1-5; 7 bases fit TRBD1. This CDR3 is 16 amino acids long. Trimming took 6 bases from V and 0 from J; bases not matched to a gene: 8. Germline-derived CDR1 and CDR2 are MNHNS and SASEGT. The CDR3 DNA follows: TGTGCCAGCAGCCAGGGGGGGAGTTATAGCAATCAGCCCCAGCATTTT. The encoded protein is CASSQGGSYSNQPQHF.

For the CDR3, the DNA is TGTGCCAGCAGTGCACAGGGTACGGACCAGCCCCAGCATTTT. Its translation: CASSAQGTDQPQHF. The rearrangement uses TRBV27 and TRBJ1-5; a possible D gene is TRBD1 (6 bases). Germline CDR1 is MNHEY and CDR2 is SMNVEV (reference sequence). This CDR3 has 14 amino acids. Trimming cost V 5 bases and J 7 bases, with 15 bases left between them.

The sample holds many counts of this clonotype. The chain carries TRBV7-8 and TRBJ1-5; 8 nucleotides agree with TRBD1. Germline trimming cut 1 base from V and 3 bases from J; bases unmatched to any gene: 2. CDR3 size: 15 residues. Germline loops: CDR1 SGHVS, CDR2 FQNEAQ. The CDR3: CASSLGTGSNQPQHF. DNA of the CDR3: TGTGCCAGCAGCTTAGGGACAGGGTCCAATCAGCCCCAGCATTTT. Full variable domain (outside the CDR3, taken from reference TRBV7-8 and TRBJ1-5): GAGVSQSPRYKVAKRGQDVALRCDPISGHVSLFWYQQALGQGPEFLTYFQNEAQLDKSGLPSDRFFAERPEGSVSTLKIQRTQQEDSAVYLCASSLGTGSNQPQHFGDGTRLSIL.

This clonotype has a count of ten or more. This sequence joins TRBV18 and TRBJ1-6; D uncertain. V lost 2 bases and J lost 9, with 8 bases in between. This CDR3 region has 13 residues. Germline lookup yields CDR1 KGHSH and CDR2 LQKENI. CDR3 region: CASSPEEFSPLHF. The DNA of the CDR3 is TGTGCCAGCTCACCAGAGGAATTTTCACCCCTCCACTTT.

This clonotype was recorded many times. The chain employs TRBV2 and TRBJ2-1, with D possibly matching TRBD1 (6 bases). Germline values: CDR1 SNHLY, CDR2 FYNNEI. The CDR3 runs to 14 residues. Between the trimmed V and J ends, which lost 8 bases and 4 bases, there was a span of 15 bases. The CDR3 reads CASRRDIGYNEQFF. The CDR3 coding sequence is TGTGCCAGCCGCCGGGACATAGGGTACAATGAGCAGTTCTTC.

Concerning this clonotype itself: Possible read error: a much larger clone is one base away. The chain couples TRBV20-1 to TRBJ1-1, with D possibly being TRBD1 (5 bases). V lost 5 bases, J lost 4 bases, and 8 bases lay in between. CDR3 size: 11 residues. CDR1 and CDR2 (germline): DFQATT, SNEGSKA (reference sequence). CDR3: CSALGVTEAFF. CDR3 bases: TGCAGTGCTCTGGGGGTCACTGAAGCTTTCTTT.